These T cell receptor beta chains were read from a single sample in a study of cytomegalovirus exposure and HLA in healthy donors. This table comes from immunoSEQ multiplex PCR, and its TCRdb copy is limited to in-frame clones, with some not included. The repertoire consists of about 61,000 clones, with approximately 88% occurring once and the leading ten covering more than 1.3%. Specimen: PBMCs. The receptors here all came from a man in his thirties or forties in good health and CMV-seropositive. Both conserved end residues are part of each CDR3. The D gene is left open where the match is weak.

V: TRBV18
D: TRBD1
CDR3: CASSPARDSNEKLFF

V: TRBV14
D: -
CDR3: CASSQVRGDGYTF

V: TRBV2
D: -
CDR3: CASSENPSGGQPSFNEKLFF

V: TRBV6-1
D: TRBD2
CDR3: CASRRLAGANEQFF

V: TRBV6-5
D: -
CDR3: CASSYSIGVYEQYF

V: TRBV4-1
D: TRBD2
CDR3: CASSEPGTSEQETQYF

V: TRBV6-5
D: TRBD1
CDR3: CASKPGQGWYEQYF

V: TRBV13
D: TRBD2
CDR3: CASSFKREWHEQYF

V: TRBV28
D: -
CDR3: CASSLPEETQYF

V: TRBV28
D: -
CDR3: CAIRGNYGYTF

V: TRBV14
D: -
CDR3: CASSQDTPREGDTEAFF

V: TRBV11-3
D: TRBD1
CDR3: CASSLWDSSYEQYF

V: TRBV29-1
D: TRBD1
CDR3: CSVLTGGRGYEQYF

V: TRBV15
D: -
CDR3: CATSRRGNTEAFF

V: TRBV5-1
D: TRBD1
CDR3: CASSGGQRNTEAFF

V: TRBV27
D: -
CDR3: CARLIGQQYF

V: TRBV14
D: TRBD2
CDR3: CASSPWREGNNEQFF

V: TRBV30
D: -
CDR3: CAWSQANTEAFF

V: TRBV4-2
D: -
CDR3: CASSQDLSVYSNQPQHF

V: TRBV6-1
D: -
CDR3: CASSPESNQPQHF

V: TRBV25-1
D: -
CDR3: CASSESQGETQYF

V: TRBV6-1
D: -
CDR3: CASSEALASGLYGYTF

V: TRBV28
D: TRBD2
CDR3: CASSPSGRATGEQFF

V: TRBV5-5
D: -
CDR3: CASSLTTVYTEAFF

V: TRBV9
D: TRBD2
CDR3: CASSAGLAGNTGELFF

V: TRBV19
D: TRBD2
CDR3: CASSIGNSGRAWGTDTQYF

V: TRBV6-5
D: -
CDR3: CASSTRINQPQHF

V: TRBV19
D: -
CDR3: CASSRRDSGANVLTF

V: TRBV28
D: -
CDR3: CASSPPTDSYEQYF

V: TRBV5-1
D: TRBD2
CDR3: CASSLASGGAQYF

V: TRBV7-3
D: TRBD1
CDR3: CASSPQGWFAGANVLTF

V: TRBV7-6
D: -
CDR3: CASSSLERAYEQYF

V: TRBV9
D: -
CDR3: CASSVGGRGGTGNTIYF

V: TRBV11-3
D: TRBD2
CDR3: CASSQPRTSEEGFF

V: TRBV9
D: -
CDR3: CASSVGARELNTDTQYF

V: TRBV28
D: TRBD1
CDR3: CASSQQTGFYGYTF

V: TRBV2
D: -
CDR3: CASSEGYLFYEQYF

V: TRBV6-5
D: TRBD1
CDR3: CASSTGGGGNTIYF

V: TRBV5-1
D: -
CDR3: CASSLYPGMTDEQYF

V: TRBV18
D: -
CDR3: CASSADRSEQYF

V: TRBV28
D: -
CDR3: CASSPNHPDIHYGYTF

V: TRBV28
D: TRBD1
CDR3: CASSPRGTGGKRTFF

V: TRBV10-1
D: -
CDR3: CASTLGAETYGYTF

V: TRBV7-9
D: TRBD2
CDR3: CASSFPRVAGGTGELFF

V: TRBV18
D: TRBD1
CDR3: CASSKDRGHEKLFF

V: TRBV13
D: -
CDR3: CASSQRGGANVLTF

V: TRBV13
D: -
CDR3: CASSLEGPGVTGNTIYF

V: TRBV10-1
D: TRBD1
CDR3: CASSPSRDRNTEAFF

V: TRBV7-2
D: TRBD2
CDR3: CASSLNGLAGYEQYF

V: TRBV5-8
D: -
CDR3: CASSFAATNEKLFF

V: TRBV7-8
D: -
CDR3: CASSYLTEQYF

V: TRBV6-5
D: TRBD1
CDR3: CASRRQGEQYF

V: TRBV19
D: TRBD2
CDR3: CASSRGLAGVGGELFF

V: TRBV7-9
D: TRBD1
CDR3: CASSPLAGTGSYNSPLHF

V: TRBV7-2
D: TRBD1
CDR3: CASSPGTGNLKQYF